This T cell receptor (beta chain) comes out of a study of shared clonotypes between healthy human individuals. Study-level findings and limits: Naive subsets usually exceeded memory subsets in estimated richness. Roughly 5% of naive CD4 clonotypes were shared across several donors. Collection of samples was limited to blood; tissue repertoires likely differ.

Points on this clone: Its target is not known.

The naive CD8 population came from CD45RO-negative cells selected for CCR7, without terminally differentiated effector memory CD45RA+ cells. Assay runs were performed at deep level. TCRdb keeps only in-frame clones here, not all; method: immunoSEQ multiplex PCR. The data show 760,000 or so clones, approximately 96% seen once. Germline V gene data show CDR1 as SGHRS and CDR2 as YFSETQ. The V gene lost 4 bases and the J gene lost 4 bases, with 19 bases spanning the gap. The CDR3 length is 16 residues. The sequence came from a man aged 25 to 45 in good health. The sequencing input was naive CD8+ T cells sorted from blood. J is TRBJ2-3 and V is TRBV5-1, with D perhaps TRBD1 (6 bases). CDR3 amino acids: CASSTGQFLGADTQYF. The CDR3 DNA sequence: TGCGCCAGCAGCACCGGACAGTTCCTTGGGGCAGATACGCAGTATTTT.